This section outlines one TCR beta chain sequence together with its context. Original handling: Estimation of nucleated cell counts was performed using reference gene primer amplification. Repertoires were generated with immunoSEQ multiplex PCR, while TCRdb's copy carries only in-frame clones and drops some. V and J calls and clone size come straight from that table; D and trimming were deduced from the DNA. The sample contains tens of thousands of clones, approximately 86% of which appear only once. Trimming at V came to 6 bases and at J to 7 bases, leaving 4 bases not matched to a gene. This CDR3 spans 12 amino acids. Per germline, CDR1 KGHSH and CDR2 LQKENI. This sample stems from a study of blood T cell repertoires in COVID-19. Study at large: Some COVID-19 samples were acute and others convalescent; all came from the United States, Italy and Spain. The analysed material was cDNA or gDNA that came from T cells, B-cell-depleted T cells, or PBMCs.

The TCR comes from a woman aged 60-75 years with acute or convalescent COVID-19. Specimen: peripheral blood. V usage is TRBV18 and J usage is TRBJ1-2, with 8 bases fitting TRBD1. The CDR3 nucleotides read TGTGCCAGCTCCAAGGACAGGGCTGGCTACACCTTC. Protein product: CASSKDRAGYTF.